These T cell receptor beta chains were read from a single sample in a study of cytomegalovirus exposure and HLA in healthy donors. Assay: immunoSEQ multiplex PCR; the TCRdb copy retains only in-frame clones and omits some. The table includes about 170,000 clones, more than 80% detected once. Sequencing was performed on PBMCs. Receptors originate from a woman in her late teens or twenties in good health and CMV-seronegative. CDR3s include the opening cysteine and the closing phenylalanine or tryptophan. Each record gives: clone size, J gene, D gene, V gene, CDR3 DNA, CDR3 protein. D genes are given only for firm matches. Some rows mark clone size as missing; the rest say once, few, many or name a class of expanded clone.

NA,TRBJ2-3,NA,TRBV9,TGTGCCAGCAGCGTATCAGCGGGCCCCCCGGAAGGGACAGATACGCAGTATTTT,CASSVSAGPPEGTDTQYF
NA,TRBJ1-2,TRBD1,TRBV11-3,TGTGCCAGCAGCTTAGCCGGGACAGGGGGCAGTAGCTATGGCTACACCTTC,CASSLAGTGGSSYGYTF
NA,TRBJ1-5,TRBD1,TRBV15,TGTGCCACCAGCAGAGAGGGACAGGGAGGTCAGCCCCAGCATTTT,CATSREGQGGQPQHF
NA,TRBJ2-7,NA,TRBV6-6,TGTGCCAGCAGTTACTCGCGGGAAGAGTACGAGCAGTACTTC,CASSYSREEYEQYF
NA,TRBJ2-3,NA,TRBV2,TGTGCCAGCAGAGAGGGCCGGTTCACAGATACGCAGTATTTT,CASREGRFTDTQYF
NA,TRBJ2-1,TRBD2,TRBV11-3,TGTGCCAGCGCACTAGCGGGATTTTACAATGAGCAGTTCTTC,CASALAGFYNEQFF
NA,TRBJ2-3,TRBD2,TRBV30,TGTGCCTGGAGTGTTTTTGCACTAGCGGGAGGGGGGCCCTCCACAGATACGCAGTATTTT,CAWSVFALAGGGPSTDTQYF
once,TRBJ2-3,NA,TRBV11-2,TGTGCCAGCAGCTTAGTTTCGGGGAGCACAGATACGCAGTATTTT,CASSLVSGSTDTQYF
NA,TRBJ2-7,NA,TRBV7-2,TGTGCCAGCAGCCCGGCCGGGACTGGACCCTACGAGCAGTACTTC,CASSPAGTGPYEQYF
NA,TRBJ2-2,TRBD1,TRBV5-1,TGCGCCAGCAGGTTGAGGGGGCGGCTAGAGGACAGGTCGAACACCGGGGAGCTGTTTTTT,CASRLRGRLEDRSNTGELFF
NA,TRBJ2-5,NA,TRBV6-5,TGTGCCAGCAGTTACTCGATGGGGCGGGAGACCCAGTACTTC,CASSYSMGRETQYF
NA,TRBJ2-7,NA,TRBV15,TGTGCCACCAGCAGAGAACAGGGCGATGTCTACGAGCAGTACTTC,CATSREQGDVYEQYF
NA,TRBJ1-2,TRBD1,TRBV28,TGTGCCAGCAGTTCACCGACAGGGAACTATGGCTACACCTTC,CASSSPTGNYGYTF
NA,TRBJ1-2,NA,TRBV19,TGTGCCAGTAGCCCCCCGAGCGGAGTCTATGGCTACACCTTC,CASSPPSGVYGYTF
once,TRBJ2-7,NA,TRBV28,TGTGCCAGCAGTTTCTCTGGGGCTATTTCTGGCTACGAGCAGTACTTC,CASSFSGAISGYEQYF
NA,TRBJ1-2,NA,TRBV30,TGTGCCTGGAGTGCTGCGGGGAGCCATGGCTACACCTTC,CAWSAAGSHGYTF
NA,TRBJ2-1,TRBD2,TRBV4-1,TGCGCCAGCAGCCAGGAACGGACTAGGAGCTCCTACAATGAGCAGTTCTTC,CASSQERTRSSYNEQFF
NA,TRBJ2-1,TRBD2,TRBV7-2,TGTGCCAGCAGCTTAAACGCGGGAGAGTGGTTCTTC,CASSLNAGEWFF
NA,TRBJ1-4,TRBD1,TRBV18,TGTGCCAGCTCACCACCGACAGGGGTTGAAAAACTGTTTTTT,CASSPPTGVEKLFF
NA,TRBJ2-7,NA,TRBV15,TGTGCCACCAGCAGAGGCAGGTTTTACTACGAGCAGTACTTC,CATSRGRFYYEQYF
NA,TRBJ1-4,TRBD1,TRBV29-1,TGCAGCGTTGAAGGGACAGGATCTAATGAAAAACTGTTTTTT,CSVEGTGSNEKLFF
NA,TRBJ2-1,NA,TRBV7-8,TGTGCCAGCAGCTTGGTAGCGAACTTCTACAATGAGCAGTTCTTC,CASSLVANFYNEQFF
NA,TRBJ2-3,TRBD1,TRBV18,TGTGCCAGCTCGCCCGGGACAGGGGGTAAGGATACGCAGTATTTT,CASSPGTGGKDTQYF
NA,TRBJ2-7,TRBD2,TRBV6-5,TGTGCCAGCAGCCCGGCTCAGAGCGGGGCCTACGAGCAGTACTTC,CASSPAQSGAYEQYF
NA,TRBJ2-3,TRBD2,TRBV27,TGTGCCAGCAGTTTAGGCGGTAGCGGGAGGATTCGAAGCACAGATACGCAGTATTTT,CASSLGGSGRIRSTDTQYF
NA,TRBJ1-6,TRBD1,TRBV11-3,TGTGCCAGCAGCTTATCGACAGGGAGGAATTATAATTCACCCCTCCACTTT,CASSLSTGRNYNSPLHF
NA,TRBJ2-3,NA,TRBV5-1,TGCGCCAGCAGCCCATGGCCAGAACCTTACACAGATACGCAGTATTTT,CASSPWPEPYTDTQYF
NA,TRBJ2-2,TRBD1,TRBV5-6,TGTGCCAGCAGCCGGGACAGGGGCCTTAGTTACACCGGGGAGCTGTTTTTT,CASSRDRGLSYTGELFF
NA,TRBJ2-1,TRBD2,TRBV10-2,TGCGCCAGCAGTGAGCCCGAAGGACTAGCCTTCTACAATGAGCAGTTCTTC,CASSEPEGLAFYNEQFF
NA,TRBJ1-5,TRBD1,TRBV11-2,TGTGCCAGCAGCCAAGCCGGGACAGGGGGCCAGCCCCAGCATTTT,CASSQAGTGGQPQHF
NA,TRBJ1-1,NA,TRBV10-2,TGCGCCAGCAGTGGGCAGAACACTGAAGCTTTCTTT,CASSGQNTEAFF
NA,TRBJ2-7,TRBD2,TRBV10-3,TGTGCCATCAGCTCTAGCGGGAGTAGCTACGAGCAGTACTTC,CAISSSGSSYEQYF
NA,TRBJ1-5,NA,TRBV6-5,TGTGCCAGCACCACCTCGGGCGGGCAGCCCCAGCATTTT,CASTTSGGQPQHF
NA,TRBJ1-1,NA,TRBV2,TGTGCCACCGCCGGGACTGTGAACACTGAAGCTTTCTTT,CATAGTVNTEAFF
NA,TRBJ1-1,TRBD1,TRBV7-2,TGTGCCAGCAGCAAACAGGGGGCCCGTTTGAACACTGAAGCTTTCTTT,CASSKQGARLNTEAFF
NA,TRBJ2-6,TRBD1,TRBV30,TGTGCCTGGAGTGCAGGACAGGGGGCGCTTGGGGCCAACGTCCTGACTTTC,CAWSAGQGALGANVLTF
NA,TRBJ2-3,TRBD2,TRBV9,TGTGCCAGCAGCGTAGGACTAGCGGGACCCACAGATACGCAGTATTTT,CASSVGLAGPTDTQYF
NA,TRBJ2-5,NA,TRBV19,TGTGCCAGTAGCAAGGGGAGGATGGAGACCCAGTACTTC,CASSKGRMETQYF
once,TRBJ2-3,TRBD2,TRBV18,TGTGCCAGCTCACCTGGGGCGGGAGTTGGCACAGATACGCAGTATTTT,CASSPGAGVGTDTQYF
NA,TRBJ2-3,TRBD2,TRBV7-3,TGTGCCAGCAGCTTAGAAGCGGGAGCCGATACGCAGTATTTT,CASSLEAGADTQYF
NA,TRBJ1-5,TRBD1,TRBV7-8,TGTGCCAGCAGCTCGGACAGGGCTGGCCCTGTGCATTTT,CASSSDRAGPVHF
NA,TRBJ2-2,TRBD2,TRBV12-5,TGTGCTAGTGGTTTGCCACGGGGCGGGAGGGAATCCGGGGAGCTGTTTTTT,CASGLPRGGRESGELFF
NA,TRBJ2-7,TRBD1,TRBV5-4,TGTGCCAGCAGCCCCGGGACAGCTTCTACCTACGAGCAGTACTTC,CASSPGTASTYEQYF
NA,TRBJ2-7,TRBD2,TRBV28,TGTGCCAGCAGTCTGCTAGCGGATCACTACGAGCAGTACTTC,CASSLLADHYEQYF
NA,TRBJ2-3,NA,TRBV28,TGTGCCAGCAGTAAAGACCCCGGAGGAACAGATACGCAGTATTTT,CASSKDPGGTDTQYF
few,TRBJ2-5,TRBD1,TRBV19,TGTGCCAGTGGACAGGGGGAATGGGAGACCCAGTACTTC,CASGQGEWETQYF
NA,TRBJ2-5,TRBD2,TRBV7-2,TGTGCCAGCAGCCCAAATTATCCTTCACTAGCGGGAGAGAAAGAGACCCAGTACTTC,CASSPNYPSLAGEKETQYF
NA,TRBJ1-3,NA,TRBV13,TGTGCCAGCAGCGCGCCCGGGACATTAGGTGGAAACACCATATATTTT,CASSAPGTLGGNTIYF
NA,TRBJ1-1,NA,TRBV30,TGTGCCTGGAGTGTACGCGGGGACACTGAAGCTTTCTTT,CAWSVRGDTEAFF